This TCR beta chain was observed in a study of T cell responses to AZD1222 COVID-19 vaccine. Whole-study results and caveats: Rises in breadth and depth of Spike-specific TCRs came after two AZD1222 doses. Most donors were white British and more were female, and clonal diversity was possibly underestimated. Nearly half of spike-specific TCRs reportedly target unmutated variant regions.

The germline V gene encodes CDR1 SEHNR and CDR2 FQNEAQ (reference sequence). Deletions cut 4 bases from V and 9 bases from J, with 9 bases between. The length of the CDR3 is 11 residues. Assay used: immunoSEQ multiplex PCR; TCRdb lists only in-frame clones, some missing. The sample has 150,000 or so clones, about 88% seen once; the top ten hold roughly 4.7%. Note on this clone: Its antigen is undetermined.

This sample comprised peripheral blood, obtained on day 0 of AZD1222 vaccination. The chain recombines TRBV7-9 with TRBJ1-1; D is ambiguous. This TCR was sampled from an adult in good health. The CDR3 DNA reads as TGTGCCAGCAGCTACGACGCCCAAGCTTTCTTT. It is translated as CASSYDAQAFF. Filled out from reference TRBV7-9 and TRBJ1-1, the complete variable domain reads DTGVSQNPRHKITKRGQNVTFRCDPISEHNRLYWYRQTLGQGPEFLTYFQNEAQLEKSRLLSDRFSAERPKGSFSTLEIQRTEQGDSAMYLCASSYDAQAFFGQGTRLTVV.